What follows are 27 T cell receptor beta chains derived from one specimen sequenced in a study of glioma-infiltrating T cells after dendritic cell vaccination. Sequencing was performed with immunoSEQ multiplex PCR; in TCRdb, only in-frame clones are kept and a portion is missing. The sample yields 20,000 to 25,000 clones, 79% seen once. Sequencing used blood, obtained before dendritic cell vaccination. These receptors came from a human donor with glioblastoma.

The rearrangement joins TRBV6-1 to TRBJ2-5; TRBD1 might be the D (6 bases). The CDR3 length is 13 residues. The V end lost 5 bases, the J end lost 5 bases, and 12 bases lay between the germline ends. Germline values: CDR1 MNHNS, CDR2 SASEGT. CDR3 protein: CASSPQGSETQYF. CDR3 bases: TGTGCCAGCAGTCCACAGGGCTCGGAGACCCAGTACTTC.

This sequence joins TRBV7-6 and TRBJ2-5, with D perhaps matching TRBD2 (5 bases). Trimming left V 5 bases short and J 3 bases short, with 16 bases between. There are 15 residues in the CDR3. Germline V gives CDR1 SGHVS, CDR2 FNYEAQ. The CDR3 reads CASSATRGRKETQYF. Written as DNA, the CDR3 is TGTGCCAGCAGCGCAACCAGAGGGAGAAAAGAGACCCAGTACTTC.

V usage is TRBV11-2 and J usage is TRBJ2-5; D is unclear. The germline CDR1 and CDR2 sequences are SGHAT and FQNNGV. The CDR3 length is 11 residues. V dropped 3 bases and J dropped 4 bases, with 3 bases sitting between them. The CDR3 nucleotides are TGTGCCAGCAGCTTCTCAGAGACCCAGTACTTC. Translation gives CASSFSETQYF.

The chain recombines TRBV6-5 with TRBJ1-2, with D possibly matching TRBD1 (6 bases). Germline-derived CDR1 and CDR2 are MNHEY and SVGAGI. Trimming left V 6 bases short and J 7 bases short, with 18 bases between. CDR3 length: 14 residues. This chain's CDR3 is CASRPDGGLFGYTF. The CDR3 nucleotides read TGTGCCAGCAGGCCAGACGGGGGGCTGTTTGGCTACACCTTC.

V gene TRBV6-5 combines with J gene TRBJ1-2, with 7 bases that match TRBD1. J was trimmed by 1 base and V by 4 bases; bases with no gene match: 9. The CDR3 runs to 16 residues. Germline values: CDR1 MNHEY, CDR2 SVGAGI. This CDR3 reads CASSSLPGTDNYGYTF. As DNA, the CDR3 is TGTGCCAGCAGTTCCCTACCCGGGACAGATAACTATGGCTACACCTTC.

This chain links TRBV7-9 with TRBJ1-5, with a weak D call TRBD1 (6 bases). CDR3 length equals 15 residues. V lost 5 bases, J lost 2 bases, and 13 bases lay in between. Germline lookup yields CDR1 SEHNR and CDR2 FQNEAQ (reference sequence). CDR3 nucleotide sequence: TGTGCCAGCAGCAAAGCTGACAGGCGCAATCAGCCCCAGCATTTT. This sequence encodes CASSKADRRNQPQHF. The full variable domain, rest sourced from reference TRBV7-9 and TRBJ1-5, is DTGVSQNPRHKITKRGQNVTFRCDPISEHNRLYWYRQTLGQGPEFLTYFQNEAQLEKSRLLSDRFSAERPKGSFSTLEIQRTEQGDSAMYLCASSKADRRNQPQHFGDGTRLSIL.

The chain uses TRBV9 and TRBJ1-2; TRBD1 aligns across 8 bases. V lost 0 bases to trimming and J lost 4 bases; unmatched junction nucleotides: 14. CDR1 and CDR2 (germline): SGDLS, YYNGEE. CDR3 length: 18 amino acids. This chain's CDR3 is CASSVEVSLGGTGYGYTF. The CDR3 bases are TGTGCCAGCAGCGTAGAAGTGTCCCTGGGTGGGACAGGCTATGGCTACACCTTC.

Sample share makes this clone medium-sized. The genes are TRBV6-6 and TRBJ2-5; D perhaps matches TRBD1 (6 bases). The CDR3 covers 15 residues. In germline, CDR1 is MNHNY, CDR2 SVGAGI (reference sequence). Trimming took 5 bases from V and 2 from J, leaving 15 bases between them. As DNA, the CDR3 is TGTGCCAGCAGTAACGCAGCAGGACAGCAAGAGACCCAGTACTTC. It yields the protein CASSNAAGQQETQYF.

The rearrangement joins TRBV25-1 to TRBJ2-5; TRBD2 matches 9 bases. V shed 4 bases and J 3 bases; nucleotides not matched to a gene: 3. The CDR3 is 14 residues long. Germline CDR1 reads MGHDK; CDR2 reads SYGVNS. The CDR3, as DNA: TGTGCCAGCAGTGGGGTAGCGGGAGAAGAGACCCAGTACTTC. The encoded protein is CASSGVAGEETQYF.

A single count supports this clone. The rearrangement joins TRBV27 to TRBJ2-4; 8 positions agree with TRBD1. Germline-derived CDR1 and CDR2 are MNHEY and SMNVEV (reference sequence). The V gene end was trimmed by 10 bases and the J gene end by 1 base; junction bases not matched to a gene: 6. The CDR3 extends over 14 amino acids. Here the CDR3 reads CATGTGGAKNIQYF. CDR3 in DNA: TGTGCCACGGGGACAGGTGGGGCCAAAAACATTCAGTACTTC.

This sequence joins TRBV19 and TRBJ2-5; D remains unclear. Germline CDR1 is LNHDA and CDR2 is SQIVND (reference sequence). V lost 5 bases, J lost 4 bases, and 11 bases lay in between. The CDR3 totals 13 residues. CDR3 DNA sequence: TGTGCCAGTAGTGTAGGACGAGGAGAGACCCAGTACTTC. Its protein product is CASSVGRGETQYF.

This clone was seen only once. V gene TRBV4-3 combines with J gene TRBJ2-6; 11 bases are a match to TRBD2. The CDR3 is 20 amino acids. Trimming removed 3 bases from V and 3 bases from J; junction bases left unmatched: 13. Germline CDR1 reads LGHNA; CDR2 reads YSLEER. The CDR3: CASSQSASMGLAVGANVLTF. CDR3 coding DNA: TGCGCCAGCAGCCAGTCAGCCTCAATGGGACTAGCGGTTGGGGCCAACGTCCTGACTTTC.

The gene calls are TRBV9 and TRBJ2-1; 7 bases are a match to TRBD1. CDR3 length: 15 amino acids. V shed 0 bases, J shed 7 bases, and the junction held 7 bases outside the gene matches. Germline V lookup: CDR1 SGDLS, CDR2 YYNGEE. CDR3: CASSVEGTVRNEQFF. The DNA of the CDR3 is TGTGCCAGCAGCGTAGAAGGGACAGTTCGGAATGAGCAGTTCTTC.

This clone has only a few counts. The chain uses TRBV7-7 and TRBJ2-3; 11 nucleotides align to TRBD2. CDR1 and CDR2 (germline): SSHAT, FNYEAQ (reference sequence). The length of the CDR3 is 15 residues. Germline trimming cut 5 bases from V and 4 bases from J; bases unmatched to any gene: 5. The CDR3 here is CASSQTSGTADTQYF. CDR3 sequence (DNA): TGTGCCAGCAGCCAGACTAGCGGGACTGCAGATACGCAGTATTTT.

The chain uses TRBV9 and TRBJ2-6; 8 positions agree with TRBD1. V lost 4 bases to trimming and J lost 5 bases; unmatched junction nucleotides: 5. The CDR3 contains 15 residues. Germline-derived CDR1 and CDR2 are SGDLS and YYNGEE. CDR3 DNA: TGTGCCAGCAGCAACAGGGGGAGTAGGGCCAACGTCCTGACTTTC. Translating gives CASSNRGSRANVLTF.

The CDR3: CASSPGTGWGGYTF. The CDR3 DNA sequence: TGTGCCAGCAGCCCCGGGACAGGCTGGGGCGGCTACACCTTC. The chain has TRBV2 and TRBJ1-2; 8 bases match TRBD1. CDR3 length: 14 residues. Germline CDR1 reads SNHLY; CDR2 reads FYNNEI. The V segment lost 6 bases and the J segment 8 bases; nucleotides outside the gene matches: 11.

This clone was seen only a few times. The chain recombines TRBV6-7 with TRBJ2-7, with D possibly being TRBD1 (5 bases). TRBV6-7 is flagged as an ORF with uncertain function. V shed 6 bases and J shed 0 bases, with 12 bases lying between them. This CDR3 region has 14 residues. The DNA of the CDR3 is TGTGCCAGCAGCAACTTCCAGGGCTCCTACGAGCAGTACTTC. It encodes CASSNFQGSYEQYF.

The chain carries TRBV28 and TRBJ2-5, with a possible D match to TRBD1 (5 bases). Germline V lookup: CDR1 MDHEN, CDR2 SYDVKM. This CDR3 spans 15 amino acids. V lost 6 bases to trimming and J lost 4 bases, with 18 bases between them. CDR3 DNA: TGTGCCAGCAGCACCCCTGACGGCCAGGGAGAGACCCAGTACTTC. As protein: CASSTPDGQGETQYF.

The rearrangement links TRBV7-2 to TRBJ2-3, with TRBD2 identical over 9 bases. The CDR3 totals 14 residues. Germline CDR1 SGHTA, CDR2 FQGNSA. V was clipped by 9 bases and J by 2 bases; unmatched bases: 6. The CDR3 DNA reads TGTGCCAGTAGATCTAGCGGGGTCACAGATACGCAGTATTTT. It encodes CASRSSGVTDTQYF. Combining the CDR3 with reference TRBV7-2 and TRBJ2-3 gives the whole variable domain GAGVSQSPSNKVTEKGKDVELRCDPISGHTALYWYRQSLGQGLEFLIYFQGNSAPDKSGLPSDRFSAERTGGSVSTLTIQRTQQEDSAVYLCASRSSGVTDTQYFGPGTRLTVL.

The J gene is TRBJ2-1, the V gene TRBV10-3; 10 bases are shared with TRBD2. The germline gives CDR1 ENHRY, CDR2 SYGVKD. The CDR3 consists of 15 residues. The junction had 5 bases not matched to a gene; V was cut back by 3 bases and J by 6 bases. CDR3 amino acids: CAISDLAGEVNEQFF. Here the CDR3 DNA reads TGTGCCATCAGTGATCTAGCGGGAGAGGTCAATGAGCAGTTCTTC.

The chain employs TRBV28 and TRBJ2-5; 9 bases match TRBD1. The germline CDR1 and CDR2 sequences are MDHEN and SYDVKM. The CDR3 has 17 residues. V dropped 4 bases and J dropped 5; count of bases not matched to a gene: 14. The DNA for the CDR3 is TGTGCCAGCAGTTCCTCTGCCCTCACAGGGGGCAGGGAGACCCAGTACTTC. Translating gives CASSSSALTGGRETQYF. The full variable domain, in which reference TRBV28 and TRBJ2-5 provide the parts outside the CDR3, is DVKVTQSSRYLVKRTGEKVFLECVQDMDHENMFWYRQDPGLGLRLIYFSYDVKMKEKGDIPEGYSVSREKKERFSLILESASTNQTSMYLCASSSSALTGGRETQYFGPGTRLLVL.

This chain uses TRBV7-3 with TRBJ1-2; a weak D match, TRBD1 (5 bases). The CDR3 consists of 15 residues. The germline V gene encodes CDR1 SGHTA and CDR2 FQGTGA. V was cut by 4 bases and J by 4 bases, with 16 bases left in between. CDR3 DNA: TGTGCCAGCAGCTCAGGCCCCGACAGTAGCTATGGCTACACCTTC. Translated, it gives CASSSGPDSSYGYTF. Variable domain in full (rest from reference TRBV7-3 and TRBJ1-2): GAGVSQTPSNKVTEKGKYVELRCDPISGHTALYWYRQSLGQGPEFLIYFQGTGAADDSGLPNDRFFAVRPEGSVSTLKIQRTERGDSAVYLCASSSGPDSSYGYTFGSGTRLTVV.

CDR3 sequence reads: CASRFRQGSRPQHF. Here the CDR3 DNA reads TGTGCAAGTCGCTTCCGGCAGGGTAGCCGGCCCCAGCATTTT. The chain combines TRBV12-2 with TRBJ1-5; the table's D gene call, TRBD1, was not cross checked with the DNA. TRBV12-2 is a listed pseudogene. The CDR3 covers 14 residues.

Notes on this clone: An end of the junction does not agree with germline; a read error may underlie this. The gene calls are TRBV5-1 and TRBJ2-1; 10 bases align to TRBD1. The CDR3 has 17 amino acids. Per germline, CDR1 SGHRS and CDR2 YFSETQ. CDR3 DNA sequence: TGCGCCAGCAACTTGGAGCTAGGGACAGGGGCCTACAATGAGCAGTTCTTC. It translates to CASNLELGTGAYNEQFF.

This rearrangement joins TRBV25-1 to TRBJ1-2, with D possibly being TRBD1 (5 bases). V was shortened by 3 bases and J by 8 bases, with 13 bases between the two germline ends. The CDR3 totals 13 residues. Germline CDR1 is MGHDK and CDR2 is SYGVNS. The chain's CDR3 is CASSDFREAGYTF. The CDR3 DNA reads TGTGCCAGCAGTGATTTCAGGGAAGCGGGCTACACCTTC.

The rearrangement links TRBV7-2 to TRBJ2-7; 9 nucleotides align to TRBD2. The CDR3 consists of 16 residues. Germline trimming cut 4 bases from V and 4 bases from J; bases unmatched to any gene: 11. Germline V gene sequence: CDR1 SGHTA, CDR2 FQGNSA. CDR3 in DNA: TGTGCCAGCAGCTATTCCTCAGGCGGGAGGGGGTACGAGCAGTACTTC. This sequence encodes CASSYSSGGRGYEQYF.

The chain links TRBV7-2 to TRBJ2-1; TRBD2 matches 10 bases. Germline V CDR1 and CDR2: SGHTA, FQGNSA. The CDR3 totals 17 residues. V lost 0 bases and J lost 2; bases outside the gene matches: 4. CDR3 protein: CASSLAASGSPYNEQFF. As DNA, the CDR3 is TGTGCCAGCAGCTTAGCAGCTAGCGGGAGCCCCTACAATGAGCAGTTCTTC.